This passage covers 8 T cell receptor beta chains from one sample sequenced in a study of shared clonotypes between healthy human individuals. Only in-frame clones appear in the TCRdb table, and some are missing; sequencing was by immunoSEQ multiplex PCR. This sample has 400,000 to 600,000 clones, with over 75% found just once. Material for sequencing was PBMCs. The receptors were gathered from a woman in her 40s in good health. Some clones in this sample may be carry-over from other donors' samples.

V is TRBV2 and J is TRBJ2-5, with 8 bases matching TRBD2. CDR3 length equals 14 residues. Losses at the gene ends were 5 bases for V and 3 bases for J; bases not matched to a gene: 5. Germline V gene data show CDR1 as SNHLY and CDR2 as FYNNEI. This chain's CDR3 is CASSRGGLEETQYF. The CDR3 DNA reads as TGTGCCAGCAGTAGGGGGGGACTAGAAGAGACCCAGTACTTC.

This chain joins TRBV28 and TRBJ2-2; no firm D call. The CDR3 extends over 15 amino acids. The germline CDR1 and CDR2 sequences are MDHEN and SYDVKM. V was shortened by 1 base and J by 3 bases, with 9 bases between the two germline ends. CDR3: CASSLFTSDTGELFF. CDR3 nucleotides: TGTGCCAGCAGTTTATTTACGTCAGACACCGGGGAGCTGTTTTTT.

The chain uses TRBV7-8 and TRBJ2-2; perhaps TRBD2 as D (5 bases). Between the trimmed V and J ends, which lost 10 bases and 2 bases, there was a span of 11 bases. This CDR3 spans 13 amino acids. The germline V gene has CDR1 SGHVS and CDR2 FQNEAQ. CDR3 region: CAIARGNTGELFF. The DNA of the CDR3 is TGTGCCATCGCCCGGGGAAACACCGGGGAGCTGTTTTTT.

The rearrangement links TRBV5-1 to TRBJ2-2; 8 bases line up with TRBD1. The CDR3 totals 14 residues. Germline values: CDR1 SGHRS, CDR2 YFSETQ. V was pared by 4 bases and J by 7 bases, with 6 bases of the junction left unmatched. CDR3 nucleotide sequence: TGCGCCAGCAGCCCGTCACAGGGGGGCGGGGAGCTGTTTTTT. This encodes CASSPSQGGGELFF.

This chain connects TRBV4-3 to TRBJ2-3; 7 positions match TRBD1. This CDR3 spans 15 amino acids. Germline V gene sequence: CDR1 LGHNA, CDR2 YSLEER. After removal of 1 base from V and 3 bases from J, the junction contained 4 bases not matched to a gene. For the CDR3, the DNA is TGCGCCAGCAGCCAAGGGGGCAGGGGGACAGATACGCAGTATTTT. Its translation: CASSQGGRGTDTQYF.

Notes on this clone: One base away lies a much larger clone, so this may be a sequencing read error. The chain combines TRBV30 with TRBJ2-5; TRBD2 aligns across 8 bases. The CDR3 is 13 amino acids. Germline-derived CDR1 and CDR2 are GTSNPN and SVGIG (reference sequence). The CDR3 nucleotides read TGTGCCTGTAGCGGGATGCAAGGAGAGGCCCAGTACTTC. It yields the protein CACSGMQGEAQYF.

CDR3 DNA: TGCGCCAGCAGCCCAACAGGGGCGGAGACCCAGTACTTC. Translation: CASSPTGAETQYF. The chain recombines TRBV5-1 with TRBJ2-5; 7 bases map to TRBD1. CDR3 length equals 13 residues. Germline CDR1 is SGHRS and CDR2 is YFSETQ. The V segment lost 4 bases and the J segment 5 bases; nucleotides outside the gene matches: 5.

CDR3: CASSLESTYYEQYF. For the CDR3, the DNA is TGTGCCAGCAGCTTAGAGTCTACCTACTACGAGCAGTACTTC. The chain has TRBV7-8 and TRBJ2-7; D uncertain. V lost 1 base to trimming and J lost 3 bases, with 10 bases between them. Germline values: CDR1 SGHVS, CDR2 FQNEAQ. The CDR3 length is 14 residues.